This T cell receptor (beta chain) was identified in a study of T-cell reconstitution after alpha-beta-depleted transplantation in children. This clonotype was seen many times. Antigen: not known. Whole-study findings and limits: Newly produced T cells mostly accounted for T-cell counts and diversity one year post-transplant. Where some patients showed high TCRbeta diversity at day 60, it came from recipient T cells and thymic progenitors that had survived. Where alpha-beta T cells came from about two months after transplant was reportedly several hundred expanded graft clones.

Library preparation (for TCRbeta) was performed with unique molecular identifiers. TCRdb fed the PCR reads into MiXCR, producing one record per CDR3 protein. The sample records 250,000 to 300,000 distinct CDR3 sequences, around 7.1% being singletons. Germline values: CDR1 SGHRS, CDR2 YFSETQ. Trimming removed 7 bases from V and 7 bases from J, with 17 bases in between. The CDR3 covers 13 residues. This TCR derives from a female patient between 2 and 15 years old who had a stem cell transplant for Fanconi anemia, so the T cells may come from the graft donor. The starting material was peripheral blood, obtained 360 days after TCRalphabeta/CD19-depleted stem cell transplant. The V and J genes are TRBV5-1 and TRBJ1-1; possibly TRBD1 for D (6 bases). The CDR3 region is CASSLDRLGEAFF. For the CDR3, the DNA is TGCGCCAGCTCCCTCGACAGGCTAGGTGAAGCTTTCTTT.